These T cell receptor beta chains were read from a single sample in a study of T cell repertoires in cytomegalovirus infection. TCRdb re-called the reads through MiXCR, storing one row per CDR3 protein. The table records some 450,000 distinct CDR3 sequences, approximately 33% of them present only once. Sample: PBMCs. All receptors derive from a human donor in good health (CMV status not recorded). Some clones in this sample may be carry-over from other donors' samples. Each CDR3 is given with its conserved first and last residue. The D gene is left open where the match is weak. Some rows mark clone size as missing; the rest say once, few, many or name a class of expanded clone.

.	TRBV30	TRBJ1-2	few	TGTGCCTGGACCCCCCTCGGGGGAAACTATGGCTACACCTTC	CAWTPLGGNYGYTF
.	TRBV6-1	TRBJ2-3	few	TGTGCCAGCAGCCCTGGGACCCCGCTGTATTTT	CASSPGTPLYF
TRBD1	TRBV20-1	TRBJ1-5	.	TGCAGTGCCCGACGGGACAGGGGTCAGCCCCAGCATTTT	CSARRDRGQPQHF
.	TRBV2	TRBJ1-1	.	TGTGCCAGCGGGAATGTTAGGCACAGGGCTACCGAAGCTTTCTTT	CASGNVRHRATEAFF
TRBD1	TRBV28	TRBJ1-5	.	TGTGCCAGCAGCCAAGCCAGGGGGCCGTATCAGCCCCAGCATTTT	CASSQARGPYQPQHF
.	TRBV15	TRBJ1-1	.	TGTGCCACCAGCAGAGAAGGTAACACTGAAGCTTTCTTT	CATSREGNTEAFF
.	TRBV9	TRBJ2-7	.	TGTGCCAGCAGCGTAGGCACATCCCCCTACGAGCAGTACTTC	CASSVGTSPYEQYF
.	TRBV6-8	TRBJ1-6	.	TGTGCCAGCAGAGAGGAGAGCTCCTATAATTCACACCTCCACTTT	CASREESSYNSHLHF
.	TRBV12-3/TRBV12-4	TRBJ2-3	many	TGTGCCAGCAGCGCCGGGGACGCGGGAAGATCCCTAGCATCAGATACGCAGTATTTT	CASSAGDAGRSLASDTQYF
.	TRBV29-1	TRBJ1-2	few	TGCAGCGTCCCCGGGGATGGCAGGGCTGGCTACACCTTC	CSVPGDGRAGYTF
TRBD1	TRBV7-9	TRBJ1-1	.	TGTGCCAGCAGCAAAGGACAGGGGGCTATCCCTGAAGCTTTCTTT	CASSKGQGAIPEAFF
TRBD1	TRBV15	TRBJ2-3	.	TGTGCCACCAGAGGGACAGGTACCGTTGCTAGCACAGATACGCAGTATTTT	CATRGTGTVASTDTQYF
.	TRBV6-5	TRBJ1-1	few	TGTGCCAGCAGTTACTCGGGGAGCACTGAAGCTTTCTTT	CASSYSGSTEAFF
.	TRBV6-6	TRBJ2-3	.	TGTGCCAGCAGGGGGGGGGGCGGGATGACAGATACGCAGTATTTT	CASRGGGGMTDTQYF
TRBD2	TRBV7-2	TRBJ2-5	many	TGTGCCAGCAGCTTAGTCTGGCGGGGGGTTGGAGAGACCCAGTACTTC	CASSLVWRGVGETQYF
.	TRBV5-1	TRBJ2-1	few	TGCGCCAGCACCCTGTCTCCGGACGGATCCTACAATGAGCAGTTCTTC	CASTLSPDGSYNEQFF
.	TRBV2	TRBJ2-3	.	TGTGCCAGCAAGCCTGATAGGGGCCCAGATACGCAGTATTTT	CASKPDRGPDTQYF
.	TRBV20-1	TRBJ1-1	few	TGCAGTGCTAGACTGGGCCAGAACACTGAAGCTTTCTTT	CSARLGQNTEAFF
.	TRBV7-6	TRBJ2-7	.	TGTGCCAGCAGCCCGCCCGGGCAGGCATTCTCCTACGAGCAGTACTTC	CASSPPGQAFSYEQYF
.	TRBV7-8	TRBJ2-3	many	TGTGCCAGCAGCCGGGGCCCGGCTAGCACAGATACGCAGTATTTT	CASSRGPASTDTQYF
.	TRBV25-1	TRBJ2-5	many	TGTGCCAGCAGTGACCGTCTTATTCGAGAGACCCAGTACTTC	CASSDRLIRETQYF
.	TRBV7-9	TRBJ1-2	few	TGTGCCAGCAGCCAATGGGACAACTATGGCTACACCTTC	CASSQWDNYGYTF
.	TRBV3-1	TRBJ1-1	.	TGTGCCAGCAGCCAAGATACACGGAACACTGAAGCTTTCTTT	CASSQDTRNTEAFF
TRBD1	TRBV7-2	TRBJ2-1	many	TGTGCCAGCAGCTTAGTACAGGGGGCAGGCAATGAGCAGTTCTTC	CASSLVQGAGNEQFF
TRBD1	TRBV18	TRBJ2-1	once	TGTGCCAGCTCACCACGGCTCAGGGGGCAGTACAATGAGCAGTTCTTC	CASSPRLRGQYNEQFF
.	TRBV19	TRBJ1-1	.	TGTGACATTAGTACCGGACTGGTTACTGAAGCTTTCTTT	CDISTGLVTEAFF
TRBD2	TRBV7-2	TRBJ2-5	many	TGTGCCAGCAGCACAACCGGGACTACGCAAGAGACCCAGTACTTC	CASSTTGTTQETQYF
TRBD1	TRBV2	TRBJ2-3	.	TGTGCCAGCAGTGGCGGGACAGGGGGGAGCACAGATACGCAGTATTTT	CASSGGTGGSTDTQYF
.	TRBV24-1	TRBJ1-5	.	TGTGCCACCAGTGATTTGCGGTGGCGGGGACAGCCCCAGCATTTT	CATSDLRWRGQPQHF
TRBD2	TRBV7-4	TRBJ2-1	.	TGTGCCAGCAATCGCGGGGGGACCTACAATGAGCAGTTCTTC	CASNRGGTYNEQFF
.	TRBV5-4	TRBJ1-1	.	TGTGCATCGATGTTGAACACTGAAGCTTTCTTT	CASMLNTEAFF
TRBD2	TRBV28	TRBJ2-7	few	TGTGCCAGCTACGGGGGGGGCAGTGCCTACGAGCAGTACTTC	CASYGGGSAYEQYF
TRBD1	TRBV6-2/TRBV6-3	TRBJ2-7	many	TGTGCCAGCAAGCCTCGGGACAGGGTCTTCTACGAGCAGTACTTC	CASKPRDRVFYEQYF
.	TRBV2	TRBJ2-3	few	TGTGCCAGCAGTGTTGGAGCTAGCACAGATACGCAGTATTTT	CASSVGASTDTQYF
.	TRBV7-6	TRBJ2-7	few	TGTGCCAGCAGCTACTCTCTCCCCGCCGGTTCCTACGAGCAGTACTTC	CASSYSLPAGSYEQYF
.	TRBV27	TRBJ1-6	.	TGTGCCAGCAGTTTATACAGGTCTTCACCCCTCCACTTT	CASSLYRSSPLHF
.	TRBV7-6	TRBJ1-2	many	TGTGCCAGCAGCTTCCAGGGCTATGGCTACACCTTC	CASSFQGYGYTF
.	TRBV10-3	TRBJ1-5	.	TGTGCCATCCGGGGGGCTGAGAATCAGCCCCAGCATTTT	CAIRGAENQPQHF
TRBD1	TRBV20-1	TRBJ2-7	.	TGCAGTGCTAGAGGTACCGGGACAGGGGGCAACGAGCAGTACTTC	CSARGTGTGGNEQYF
TRBD1	TRBV28	TRBJ1-3	.	TGTGCCAGCAGTTCCGATACCGAGACAGGGTCTGGAAACACCATATATTTT	CASSSDTETGSGNTIYF
TRBD1	TRBV5-1	TRBJ2-3	.	TGCGCCAGCAGCTCCGGGACAGGTGTCGATACGCAGTATTTT	CASSSGTGVDTQYF
.	TRBV12-3/TRBV12-4	TRBJ2-7	.	TGTGGCACAGGAACCAAGAACGAGCAGTACTTC	CGTGTKNEQYF
.	TRBV6-8	TRBJ1-1	.	TGTGCCAGCAGTTACTCCGAGACGAGCGGCACTGAAGCTTTCTTT	CASSYSETSGTEAFF
.	TRBV7-2	TRBJ2-7	many	TGTGCCAGCAGCCCAACCCTGGCGTCTTGGGGGAACGAGCAGTACTTC	CASSPTLASWGNEQYF
.	TRBV27	TRBJ2-1	.	TGTGCCAGCAGTTTGGGGGACGCCAACAATGAGCAGTTCTTC	CASSLGDANNEQFF
TRBD1	TRBV2	TRBJ1-1	once	TGTGCCAGCAGTGAGGACAGGGCGGTTGCTGAAGCTTTCTTT	CASSEDRAVAEAFF
TRBD2	TRBV29-1	TRBJ2-5	few	TGCAGCGTTTGGACTAGCGGGAAAGAGACCCAGTACTTC	CSVWTSGKETQYF
.	TRBV20-1	TRBJ2-5	.	TGCAGTGCTAGGGCCCAAGGGGAGACCCAGTACTTC	CSARAQGETQYF
.	TRBV28	TRBJ1-5	many	TGTGCCAGCACTTTCGTGGGTAATCAGCCCCAGCATTTT	CASTFVGNQPQHF
.	TRBV28	TRBJ1-4	few	TGTGCCAGCAGCCTTGGCGACGGTGCAACTAATGAAAAACTGTTTTTT	CASSLGDGATNEKLFF
TRBD2	TRBV20-1	TRBJ2-3	.	TGCAGTGCCATCCAAACTAGCGGGCCATCGGGAGATACGCAGTATTTT	CSAIQTSGPSGDTQYF